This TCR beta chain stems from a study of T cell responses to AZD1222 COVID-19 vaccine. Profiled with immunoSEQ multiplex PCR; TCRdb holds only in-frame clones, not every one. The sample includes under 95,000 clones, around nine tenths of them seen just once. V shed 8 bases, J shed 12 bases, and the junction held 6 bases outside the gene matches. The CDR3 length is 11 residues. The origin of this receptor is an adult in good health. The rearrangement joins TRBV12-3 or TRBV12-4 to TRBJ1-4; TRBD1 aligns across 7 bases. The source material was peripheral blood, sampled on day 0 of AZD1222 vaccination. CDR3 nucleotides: TGTGCCAGCGGGAGACAGGGAGAACTGTTTTTT. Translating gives CASGRQGELFF.